These T cell receptor beta chains were read from a single sample in a study of blood T cells in healthy people across ages. Via MiXCR, TCRdb re-called the 5' RACE reads, giving one row per CDR3 protein. The sample carries 600,000 or so distinct CDR3 sequences, roughly 31% recorded once. Sequencing was carried out using blood. All receptors come from a woman of 80 years or more in good health. The CDR3 runs from the conserved cysteine through the conserved F or W. A D gene is named only where the DNA matches it firmly. The size entry is marked missing in some rows and otherwise reads once, few, many or a size class.

j_gene: TRBJ1-1; d_gene: NA; abundance: few; v_gene: TRBV30; CDR3nt: TGTGCCTGGAGTGTACTGAACACTGAAGCTTTCTTT; CDR3aa: CAWSVLNTEAFF
j_gene: TRBJ2-1; d_gene: NA; abundance: many; v_gene: TRBV18; CDR3nt: TGTGCCAGCTCACCAGGGCAGCCGGTGGGCGATGAGCAGTTCTTC; CDR3aa: CASSPGQPVGDEQFF
j_gene: TRBJ2-3; d_gene: NA; abundance: many; v_gene: TRBV7-2; CDR3nt: TGTGCCAGCAGCCCGCAGGCGTGGGATACGCAGTATTTT; CDR3aa: CASSPQAWDTQYF
j_gene: TRBJ1-5; d_gene: NA; abundance: many; v_gene: TRBV20-1; CDR3nt: TGCAGGGTCGGACCCCAGCATTTT; CDR3aa: CRVGPQHF
j_gene: TRBJ2-3; d_gene: TRBD2; abundance: many; v_gene: TRBV20-1; CDR3nt: TGCAGTGCCCAGACTAGCGGGGGGGCCGCAGATACGCAGTATTTT; CDR3aa: CSAQTSGGAADTQYF
j_gene: TRBJ2-5; d_gene: NA; abundance: NA; v_gene: TRBV7-2; CDR3nt: TGTGCCAGCAGTCGACCGGGTGAAAAAGAGACCCAGTACTTC; CDR3aa: CASSRPGEKETQYF
j_gene: TRBJ2-7; d_gene: TRBD2; abundance: many; v_gene: TRBV20-1; CDR3nt: TGCAGTGCTAGAGAGCCTAGCGGGGACTCCTACGAGCAGTACTTC; CDR3aa: CSAREPSGDSYEQYF
j_gene: TRBJ1-4; d_gene: NA; abundance: NA; v_gene: TRBV5-1; CDR3nt: TGCGCCAGCAGCTTGTTGGTAGACGAAAAACTGTTTTTT; CDR3aa: CASSLLVDEKLFF
j_gene: TRBJ2-5; d_gene: TRBD2; abundance: many; v_gene: TRBV7-9; CDR3nt: TGTGCCAGCAGCTTAGGGGGACTAGCGGGGGGCCGACAAGAGACCCAGTACTTC; CDR3aa: CASSLGGLAGGRQETQYF
j_gene: TRBJ2-1; d_gene: NA; abundance: few; v_gene: TRBV12-3/TRBV12-4; CDR3nt: TGTGCCAGCAGTTTACTGGCGACACCCTCGAATGAGCAGTTCTTC; CDR3aa: CASSLLATPSNEQFF
j_gene: TRBJ2-5; d_gene: NA; abundance: once; v_gene: TRBV6-1; CDR3nt: TGTGCCAGCAGTGAACTCGTTCCTGGGGGCAATGAGCAGTACTTC; CDR3aa: CASSELVPGGNEQYF
j_gene: TRBJ2-1; d_gene: NA; abundance: NA; v_gene: TRBV5-1; CDR3nt: TGCGCCAGCAGCTTGGGGGGCTCTCGGTTCTTC; CDR3aa: CASSLGGSRFF
j_gene: TRBJ1-4; d_gene: NA; abundance: many; v_gene: TRBV5-1; CDR3nt: TGTGCCAGCAGCTCGGGGCAGGGGAACGAAAAACTGTTTTTT; CDR3aa: CASSSGQGNEKLFF
j_gene: TRBJ2-7; d_gene: TRBD1; abundance: few; v_gene: TRBV2; CDR3nt: TGTGCCAGCAGGACGGACAGGCGAGCCTACGAGCAGTACTTC; CDR3aa: CASRTDRRAYEQYF
j_gene: TRBJ2-7; d_gene: NA; abundance: NA; v_gene: TRBV7-2; CDR3nt: TGTGCCAGCAGCCAACGGGGGGCTGGTCCCTACGAGCAGTACTTC; CDR3aa: CASSQRGAGPYEQYF
j_gene: TRBJ2-2; d_gene: NA; abundance: NA; v_gene: TRBV4-3; CDR3nt: TGCGCCAGCAGCCAAGATCCCTTGGTCGCCGGGGAGCTGTTTTTT; CDR3aa: CASSQDPLVAGELFF
j_gene: TRBJ2-3; d_gene: NA; abundance: many; v_gene: TRBV20-1; CDR3nt: TGCAGTGCAGGGGAAGTTACGCAGTATTTT; CDR3aa: CSAGEVTQYF
j_gene: TRBJ1-2; d_gene: NA; abundance: many; v_gene: TRBV2; CDR3nt: TGTGCCAGCAGACGGTCGGAGAGCGGCTACACCTTC; CDR3aa: CASRRSESGYTF
j_gene: TRBJ2-4; d_gene: NA; abundance: many; v_gene: TRBV5-6; CDR3nt: TGTGCCAGCAGCTTGCGGGGCAAATCGTGGGTCATTCAGTACTTC; CDR3aa: CASSLRGKSWVIQYF
j_gene: TRBJ2-1; d_gene: TRBD2; abundance: NA; v_gene: TRBV6-1; CDR3nt: TGTGCCGCTTCCGGGGGGGCGTCCTACAATGAGCAGTTCTTC; CDR3aa: CAASGGASYNEQFF
j_gene: TRBJ1-2; d_gene: NA; abundance: many; v_gene: TRBV5-1; CDR3nt: TGCGCCAGCAGCGCCCGGGACTATGGCTACACCTTC; CDR3aa: CASSARDYGYTF
j_gene: TRBJ2-5; d_gene: TRBD2; abundance: many; v_gene: TRBV5-1; CDR3nt: TGCGCCAGCAGCTCCGGACTAGCGGGGGCCCAAGAGACCCAGTACTTC; CDR3aa: CASSSGLAGAQETQYF
j_gene: TRBJ1-2; d_gene: NA; abundance: many; v_gene: TRBV6-6; CDR3nt: TGTGCCAGCAGTTACGCAAAAGGGGCGGGGAGAGGCTACACCTTC; CDR3aa: CASSYAKGAGRGYTF
j_gene: TRBJ2-7; d_gene: TRBD1; abundance: many; v_gene: TRBV7-6; CDR3nt: TGTGCCAGCAGCCCACAGGCGGGACAGGGGGCCTACGAGCAGTACTTC; CDR3aa: CASSPQAGQGAYEQYF
j_gene: TRBJ2-1; d_gene: TRBD2; abundance: NA; v_gene: TRBV7-2; CDR3nt: TGTGCCAGCAGCTTGAGCGGGGGGCAAAATGAGCAGTTCTTC; CDR3aa: CASSLSGGQNEQFF
j_gene: TRBJ1-3; d_gene: TRBD1; abundance: NA; v_gene: TRBV7-2; CDR3nt: TGTGCCAGCACCGGCCCCGGGGACAGGGCTGGAAACACCATATATTTT; CDR3aa: CASTGPGDRAGNTIYF
j_gene: TRBJ2-7; d_gene: TRBD2; abundance: many; v_gene: TRBV7-2; CDR3nt: TGTGCCAGCAGCGCTAAGCGGGGTACCTCCTACGAGCAGTACTTC; CDR3aa: CASSAKRGTSYEQYF
j_gene: TRBJ2-1; d_gene: TRBD2; abundance: NA; v_gene: TRBV12-3/TRBV12-4; CDR3nt: TGTGCCAGCAGCTCCCTACTAGCGGGAGAGATGGATGAGCAGTTCTTC; CDR3aa: CASSSLLAGEMDEQFF
j_gene: TRBJ2-1; d_gene: NA; abundance: NA; v_gene: TRBV4-3; CDR3nt: TGCGCCAGCAGCCAAGTGGTCGGGGCGGGGGAGCAGTTCTTC; CDR3aa: CASSQVVGAGEQFF
j_gene: TRBJ2-5; d_gene: TRBD1; abundance: many; v_gene: TRBV7-2; CDR3nt: TGTGCCAGCAGCCGCAGGACAGGGGAAGAGACCCAGTACTTC; CDR3aa: CASSRRTGEETQYF
j_gene: TRBJ2-4; d_gene: NA; abundance: many; v_gene: TRBV5-6; CDR3nt: TGTGCCAGCAGCTTAGTCCCTCGGGGGACCAAAAACATTCAGTACTTC; CDR3aa: CASSLVPRGTKNIQYF
j_gene: TRBJ2-4; d_gene: TRBD1; abundance: NA; v_gene: TRBV20-1; CDR3nt: TGCAGGGCCACGGACAGGGGCTACGAGCGGTACTTC; CDR3aa: CRATDRGYERYF
j_gene: TRBJ1-1; d_gene: NA; abundance: NA; v_gene: TRBV6-1; CDR3nt: TGTGTCAGCAGTGAAGGATTAGGGAACACTGAAGCTTTCTTT; CDR3aa: CVSSEGLGNTEAFF
j_gene: TRBJ2-7; d_gene: NA; abundance: NA; v_gene: TRBV6-2/TRBV6-3; CDR3nt: TGTGCCACCATTCGCGGCGCGGTTGGCTCCTACGAGCAGTACTTC; CDR3aa: CATIRGAVGSYEQYF
j_gene: TRBJ2-1; d_gene: NA; abundance: NA; v_gene: TRBV9; CDR3nt: TGCGCCAGCAGCGTCGGCCCCGGGACCCTATACAATGAGCAGTTCTTC; CDR3aa: CASSVGPGTLYNEQFF
j_gene: TRBJ1-1; d_gene: NA; abundance: few; v_gene: TRBV2; CDR3nt: TGTGCCAGCAGTGAGATCAGTCAGGGGAGCACTGAAGCTTTCTTT; CDR3aa: CASSEISQGSTEAFF
j_gene: TRBJ1-2; d_gene: NA; abundance: NA; v_gene: TRBV11-2; CDR3nt: TGTGCCAGCAGCTTAGATGTAGGCCTAGGGGGCTACACCTTC; CDR3aa: CASSLDVGLGGYTF
j_gene: TRBJ2-4; d_gene: TRBD1; abundance: many; v_gene: TRBV6-5; CDR3nt: TGTGCCAGCAGTCCTACCAGGGGGAACATTCAGTACTTC; CDR3aa: CASSPTRGNIQYF
j_gene: TRBJ2-5; d_gene: NA; abundance: once; v_gene: TRBV28; CDR3nt: TGTGCCAGCGTAAGTCCCCTGACCTACAATGAGCAGTACTTC; CDR3aa: CASVSPLTYNEQYF
j_gene: TRBJ1-4; d_gene: NA; abundance: many; v_gene: TRBV18; CDR3nt: TGTGCCAGCTCACCGTCCCTACTTAGGACAGTCGCAACTAATGAAAAACTGTTTTTT; CDR3aa: CASSPSLLRTVATNEKLFF
j_gene: TRBJ1-5; d_gene: NA; abundance: NA; v_gene: TRBV7-2; CDR3nt: TGTGCCAGCAGCTTAGACGGTTGGAAGCCCCAGCATTTT; CDR3aa: CASSLDGWKPQHF
j_gene: TRBJ2-2; d_gene: NA; abundance: many; v_gene: TRBV5-1; CDR3nt: TGCGCCAGCAGCAACGACAGAAACACCGGGGAGCTGTTTTTT; CDR3aa: CASSNDRNTGELFF
j_gene: TRBJ2-7; d_gene: TRBD1; abundance: NA; v_gene: TRBV30; CDR3nt: TGTACCTGGAGTTTGGACAGGGGGCAAGGTTACGAGCAGTACTTC; CDR3aa: CTWSLDRGQGYEQYF
j_gene: TRBJ2-7; d_gene: TRBD2; abundance: many; v_gene: TRBV6-5; CDR3nt: TGTGCCAGCAGTTACTCCGCGGGGGGGGACCCCTACGAGCAGTACTTC; CDR3aa: CASSYSAGGDPYEQYF
j_gene: TRBJ2-2; d_gene: NA; abundance: many; v_gene: TRBV7-2; CDR3nt: TGTGGCGGGCGCGGGGACAGCTACACCGGGGAGCTGTTTTTT; CDR3aa: CGGRGDSYTGELFF
j_gene: TRBJ2-3; d_gene: NA; abundance: many; v_gene: TRBV13; CDR3nt: TGTGCCAGCAGCCACCTGACCGACCAATTCACAGATACGCAGTATTTT; CDR3aa: CASSHLTDQFTDTQYF
j_gene: TRBJ2-7; d_gene: NA; abundance: many; v_gene: TRBV6-5; CDR3nt: TGTGCCAGCAGTTCCAGGGGTACCGAGCAGTACTTC; CDR3aa: CASSSRGTEQYF
j_gene: TRBJ2-7; d_gene: TRBD2; abundance: NA; v_gene: TRBV20-1; CDR3nt: TGCAGTGCTAGTGGGGCTAGCGGGAGTTCGGAGCAGTACTTC; CDR3aa: CSASGASGSSEQYF
j_gene: TRBJ2-7; d_gene: NA; abundance: NA; v_gene: TRBV6-5; CDR3nt: TGTGCCAGCAGACGGGACAAGCCCTACGAGCAGTACTTC; CDR3aa: CASRRDKPYEQYF
j_gene: TRBJ1-4; d_gene: NA; abundance: few; v_gene: TRBV12-3/TRBV12-4; CDR3nt: TGTGCCAGCAGTTTAGGGGCAAATGAAAAACGGTTTTTT; CDR3aa: CASSLGANEKRFF
j_gene: TRBJ1-4; d_gene: NA; abundance: many; v_gene: TRBV5-1; CDR3nt: TGCGCCAGCAGCTTGGATGGGCAGGCTAATGAAAAACTGTTTTTT; CDR3aa: CASSLDGQANEKLFF
j_gene: TRBJ2-7; d_gene: NA; abundance: many; v_gene: TRBV3-1; CDR3nt: TGTGCCAGCAGCCAACCCGCGACAGGATTTAAGTTAGAGCAGTACTTC; CDR3aa: CASSQPATGFKLEQYF
j_gene: TRBJ2-7; d_gene: NA; abundance: many; v_gene: TRBV20-1; CDR3nt: TGCAGTGCCCACCTTGTTAAGGGGACGAGCTCCTACGAGCAGTACTTC; CDR3aa: CSAHLVKGTSSYEQYF
j_gene: TRBJ2-3; d_gene: NA; abundance: NA; v_gene: TRBV7-3; CDR3nt: TGTGCCAGCAGCTCGACCAGCACAGATACGGAGTATTTT; CDR3aa: CASSSTSTDTEYF
j_gene: TRBJ1-5; d_gene: NA; abundance: NA; v_gene: TRBV20-1; CDR3nt: TGCAGTGCTAGAAGCAGGGAAAATCAGCCCCAGCATTTT; CDR3aa: CSARSRENQPQHF